The T cell receptor (beta chain) under discussion was sequenced for a study of T cell repertoires in cytomegalovirus infection (dated by TCRdb to about 2019). As for the study more broadly: The HLA type of each donor mattered for the analysis, because public TCR beta signatures pointed to carriage of CMV infection along with the matching HLA type. Here is what the overall study found, with its caveats: In the ex vivo response, HLA-C-restricted CMV-specific TCR beta clonotypes were dominant, and in two of eight donors the single most frequent clonotype came from this HLA-C-restricted group. In both this cohort and an independent roughly 330-donor cohort, the cumulative frequency of public TCR beta family members distinguished carriers of CMV infection plus the relevant HLA type.

This clonotype was found a few times. It has no known antigen specificity. No base quality values were provided; no much bigger clone lies one nucleotide off. The sequencer was an Illumina HiSeq 1500. TCRdb reprocessed the public reads (quality trimming at Q25 with fastp, clone calling with MiXCR) and kept in-frame beta chains. Each entry merges the rows of one CDR3 protein and shows their most common DNA and genes. This sample has roughly 200,000 distinct CDR3 sequences in its table, and approximately 9.7% of those were observed once. Around 4.4% of the sample belongs to the ten largest clones. Between the V and J ends, shortened by 1 base and 0 bases respectively, the junction contains 7 bases. According to the germline V gene (reference sequence), CDR1 reads SGHNT and CDR2 reads YYREEE. From the cysteine through the phenylalanine, the CDR3 covers 14 amino acids. Only CDR3 DNA remains: 42 bases, in frame from the first base.

The sample was PBMCs. This clonotype was obtained from a human donor in good health (CMV status not recorded). Some clones in this sample may be carry-over from other donors' samples. The V gene is TRBV5-4 and the J gene is TRBJ1-1, and the D gene may be TRBD1, 5 bases matching. The CDR3 amino acid sequence is: CASSLKGMNTEAFF. The bases are TGTGCCAGCAGCTTGAAGGGGATGAACACTGAAGCTTTCTTT.